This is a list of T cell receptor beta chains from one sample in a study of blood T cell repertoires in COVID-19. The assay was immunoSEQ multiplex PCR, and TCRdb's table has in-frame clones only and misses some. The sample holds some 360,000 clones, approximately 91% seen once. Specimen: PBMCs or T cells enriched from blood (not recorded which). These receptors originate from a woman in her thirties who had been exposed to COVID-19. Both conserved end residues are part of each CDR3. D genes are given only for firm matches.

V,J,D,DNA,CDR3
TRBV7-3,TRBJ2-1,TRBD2,TGTGCCAGCAGCCAAGGGGCTAGCGGTGAGCAGTTCTTC,CASSQGASGEQFF
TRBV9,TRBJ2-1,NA,TGTGCCAGCAGCGTAGGGGGGCGGTCCTACAATGAGCAGTTCTTC,CASSVGGRSYNEQFF
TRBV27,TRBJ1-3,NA,TGTGCCAGCACCCCGATCGGGGGAGTCGGTGGAAACACCATATATTTT,CASTPIGGVGGNTIYF
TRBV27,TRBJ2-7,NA,TGTGCCAGCAGTTCAGTGGCCTACGAGCAGTACTTC,CASSSVAYEQYF
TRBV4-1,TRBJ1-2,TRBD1,TGCGCCAGCAGCGAACCGGGACAGATCTATGGCTACACCTTC,CASSEPGQIYGYTF
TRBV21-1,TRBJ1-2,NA,TGTGCCAGCAGCAAAGTTCGGACAGGGGGGTCTAACTATGGCTACACCTTC,CASSKVRTGGSNYGYTF
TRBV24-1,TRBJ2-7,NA,TGTGCCACCAGTGCCCCCGGTAGAGGGAACGAGCAGTACTTC,CATSAPGRGNEQYF
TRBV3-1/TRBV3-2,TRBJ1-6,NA,TGTGCCAGCAGCCGAATCAGGTTTAATTCACCCCTCCACTTT,CASSRIRFNSPLHF
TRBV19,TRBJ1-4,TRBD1,TGTGCCAGTAGTATACAAGGGGGCAGTGAAAAACTGTTTTTT,CASSIQGGSEKLFF
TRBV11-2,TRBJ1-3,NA,TGTGCCAGCAGCTCGGACTTATACTCTGGAAACACCATATATTTT,CASSSDLYSGNTIYF
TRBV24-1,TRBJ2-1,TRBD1,TGTGCCACCAGTGATGGCCAGGGGGTTGTAAATGAGCAGTTCTTC,CATSDGQGVVNEQFF
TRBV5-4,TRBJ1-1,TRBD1,TGTGCCAGCAGCTCAGCCCAGGGGGCGTTAACTGAAGCTTTCTTT,CASSSAQGALTEAFF
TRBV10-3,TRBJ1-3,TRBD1,TGTGCCATCAGTTCGCCGGGACAGAGCTCTGGAAACACCATATATTTT,CAISSPGQSSGNTIYF
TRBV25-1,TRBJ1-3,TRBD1,TGTGCCAGCAGTGCTGGACAGGGGGGAAACACCATATATTTT,CASSAGQGGNTIYF
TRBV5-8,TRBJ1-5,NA,TGTGCCAGCAGCTTGAGCCGGGACAAGACGAATAGCAATCAGCCCCAGCATTTT,CASSLSRDKTNSNQPQHF
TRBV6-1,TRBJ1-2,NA,TGTGCCAGCAGTGAATGGGGGGTAGAGTATGGCTACACCTTC,CASSEWGVEYGYTF
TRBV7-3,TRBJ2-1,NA,TGTGCCAGCAGCCCCCAAGGGGGATACAATGAGCAGTTCTTC,CASSPQGGYNEQFF
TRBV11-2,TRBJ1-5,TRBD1,TGTGCCAGCAGCGGAGGACAGGGGGCGAATCAGCCCCAGCATTTT,CASSGGQGANQPQHF
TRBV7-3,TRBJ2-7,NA,TGTGCCAGCAGCTTATCCCCAGGGCCTGGCGACGAGCAGTACTTC,CASSLSPGPGDEQYF
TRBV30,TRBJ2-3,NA,TGTGCCTTTCCGACCACAGGCCGGGGGACAGATACGCAGTATTTT,CAFPTTGRGTDTQYF
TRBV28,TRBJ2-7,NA,TGTGCCAGCAGCCCCGGGACACCCTCGTCAGAGCAGTACTTC,CASSPGTPSSEQYF
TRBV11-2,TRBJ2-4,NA,TGTGCCAGCAGCCCCCTCGAGGGCAAAAACATTCAGTACTTC,CASSPLEGKNIQYF